The next 29 T cell receptor beta chains were all read from a single sample in a study of blood T cell repertoires in COVID-19. The table came from immunoSEQ multiplex PCR; TCRdb's copy has only in-frame clones and leaves some out. Of 230,000 or so clones listed, about four fifths were seen once; the top ten hold 6.5% to 8.5%. Specimen: peripheral blood. The receptors derive from a woman older than 75 with COVID-19, enrolled during active disease.

V gene TRBV6-2 or TRBV6-3 combines with J gene TRBJ1-4; D is unresolved. The CDR3 contains 14 residues. Germline V gene data show CDR1 as MNHEY and CDR2 as SVGEGT. Between the trimmed V and J ends, which lost 4 bases and 6 bases, there was a span of 12 bases. This CDR3 reads CASSSRTTDEKLFF. The DNA for the CDR3 is TGTGCCAGCAGTTCTCGTACCACGGATGAAAAACTGTTTTTT.

V gene TRBV14 combines with J gene TRBJ1-2; perhaps TRBD1 as D (6 bases). CDR1 and CDR2 (germline): SGHDN, FVKESK. The CDR3 totals 15 residues. Trimming shortened V by 1 base and J by 2 bases, and 11 bases separated the two germline ends. CDR3 sequence reads: CASSQAQGSNYGYTF. In DNA form, the CDR3 reads TGTGCCAGCAGCCAAGCACAGGGCTCGAACTATGGCTACACCTTC. The full variable domain, completed using reference TRBV14 and TRBJ1-2, is EAGVTQFPSHSVIEKGQTVTLRCDPISGHDNLYWYRRVMGKEIKFLLHFVKESKQDESGMPNNRFLAERTGGTYSTLKVQPAELEDSGVYFCASSQAQGSNYGYTFGSGTRLTVV.

This clone was detected only a few times. V usage is TRBV5-5 and J usage is TRBJ1-2; D remains ambiguous. CDR1 and CDR2 from the germline V gene are SGHKS and YYEKEE (reference sequence). This CDR3 region has 14 residues. Trimming shortened V by 1 base and J by 3 bases, and 10 bases separated the two germline ends. The DNA of the CDR3 is TGTGCCAGCAGCTTGACCGAAGCTCACTATGGCTACACCTTC. It yields the protein CASSLTEAHYGYTF.

The genes are TRBV6-5 and TRBJ1-5; 8 bases agree with TRBD1. The CDR3 is 14 amino acids. The trim removed 4 bases at V and 7 bases at J, leaving 6 bases unmatched. The germline V gene has CDR1 MNHEY and CDR2 SVGAGI. The DNA for the CDR3 is TGTGCCAGCAGTTCTCGGGACAGGATCCAGCCCCAGCATTTT. Protein product: CASSSRDRIQPQHF.

The rearrangement links TRBV19 to TRBJ2-1; 9 bases are a match to TRBD1. J lost 7 bases, V lost 5 bases, and 12 bases had no gene match. The germline CDR1 and CDR2 sequences are LNHDA and SQIVND (reference sequence). This CDR3 is built from 16 residues. The CDR3 sequence is CASSVTRTGVWNEQFF. In DNA, the CDR3 is TGTGCCAGTAGTGTAACCCGGACAGGGGTTTGGAATGAGCAGTTCTTC.

The chain recombines TRBV28 with TRBJ2-7; the match to TRBD1 covers 8 bases. The CDR3 is 15 residues long. After removal of 3 bases from V and 2 bases from J, the junction contained 6 bases not matched to a gene. Germline lookup yields CDR1 MDHEN and CDR2 SYDVKM. The CDR3 nucleotides are TGTGCCAGCAGTTTTGCGGACAGGGTTACCTACGAGCAGTACTTC. This encodes CASSFADRVTYEQYF.

The V gene is TRBV7-9, the J gene TRBJ1-5; 9 bases align to TRBD1. Germline CDR1 SEHNR, CDR2 FQNEAQ (reference sequence). The trim removed 4 bases at V and 7 bases at J, leaving 5 bases unmatched. The CDR3 spans 14 residues. The CDR3 DNA reads as TGTGCCAGCAGCTCGGGACAGGGAGGACAGCCCCAGCATTTT. As protein: CASSSGQGGQPQHF. The full variable domain, its missing parts supplied by reference TRBV7-9 and TRBJ1-5, is DTGVSQNPRHKITKRGQNVTFRCDPISEHNRLYWYRQTLGQGPEFLTYFQNEAQLEKSRLLSDRFSAERPKGSFSTLEIQRTEQGDSAMYLCASSSGQGGQPQHFGDGTRLSIL.

This clone turned up a few times. J is TRBJ1-5 and V is TRBV28; D possibly corresponds to TRBD1 (5 bases). With 5 bases removed from V and 7 bases from J, the gap between germline ends came to 15 bases. The germline V gene encodes CDR1 MDHEN and CDR2 SYDVKM. The CDR3 is 14 amino acids. The CDR3: CASSPMKRGQPQHF. The CDR3 DNA follows: TGTGCCAGCAGTCCGATGAAAAGGGGCCAGCCCCAGCATTTT.

With regard to this clone: This CDR3 is also generated by other DNA sequences in the sample. This chain connects TRBV5-1 to TRBJ2-7; 8 bases are shared with TRBD2. The CDR3 has 16 amino acids. J gave up 1 base and V 0 bases, and 6 bases lay outside the gene matches. Germline lookup yields CDR1 SGHRS and CDR2 YFSETQ. The CDR3 here is CASSLAGGGPSYEQYF. DNA of the CDR3: TGCGCCAGCAGCTTGGCCGGCGGGGGGCCATCCTACGAGCAGTACTTC.

The V and J genes are TRBV6-2 or TRBV6-3 and TRBJ1-4; D is unclear. The J call is in doubt because the DNA end fits TRBJ2-2 better. The CDR3 has 13 residues. Germline loops: CDR1 MNHEY, CDR2 SVGEGT. The CDR3 DNA follows: TGTGCCAGCAGCTCTATTCTGTCCGGGGAGCTGTTTTTT. As protein: CASSSILSGELFF.

This clone was recorded only once. The rearrangement links TRBV9 to TRBJ1-2; 11 bases are a match to TRBD1. The CDR3 extends over 16 amino acids. V gave up 0 bases and J gave up 7 bases; unmatched junction bases: 8. The germline CDR1 and CDR2 sequences are SGDLS and YYNGEE. CDR3 coding DNA: TGTGCCAGCAGCGTAGCCCCTACCGGGACAGGGGGTGGCTACACCTTC. Protein: CASSVAPTGTGGGYTF.

The genes are TRBV7-9 and TRBJ1-1; 7 nucleotides agree with TRBD1. Germline V lookup: CDR1 SEHNR, CDR2 FQNEAQ (reference sequence). This CDR3 is 14 amino acids long. Losses at the gene ends were 4 bases for V and 0 bases for J; bases not matched to a gene: 2. The CDR3 bases are TGTGCCAGCAGCTCGGGACAGCTGAACACTGAAGCTTTCTTT. This codes for CASSSGQLNTEAFF. Complete variable domain (other parts from reference TRBV7-9 and TRBJ1-1): DTGVSQNPRHKITKRGQNVTFRCDPISEHNRLYWYRQTLGQGPEFLTYFQNEAQLEKSRLLSDRFSAERPKGSFSTLEIQRTEQGDSAMYLCASSSGQLNTEAFFGQGTRLTVV.

The rearrangement uses TRBV6-2 or TRBV6-3 and TRBJ2-3; 14 bases align to TRBD2. Germline values: CDR1 MNHEY, CDR2 SVGEGT. This CDR3 comprises 20 residues. The V segment lost 2 bases and the J segment 0 bases; nucleotides outside the gene matches: 10. The CDR3 loop is CASSYTATSGGAMSTDTQYF. CDR3 bases: TGTGCCAGCAGTTACACCGCGACTAGCGGGGGGGCAATGAGCACAGATACGCAGTATTTT.

The gene calls are TRBV30 and TRBJ1-5, with 9 bases lining up with TRBD1. Germline V gives CDR1 GTSNPN, CDR2 SVGIG (reference sequence). The J segment lost 6 bases and the V segment lost 2 bases, leaving 11 bases of the junction unmatched. The CDR3 has 16 amino acids. This CDR3 is CAWSPSGTGRIQPQHF. The DNA for the CDR3 is TGTGCCTGGAGTCCCTCCGGGACAGGGAGGATTCAGCCCCAGCATTTT.

A note on this clone: Other DNA sequences of this sample code for an identical CDR3. This chain links TRBV5-4 with TRBJ1-1; possibly TRBD1 for D (6 bases). With 4 bases removed from V and 1 base from J, the gap between germline ends came to 8 bases. Germline V gene lookup returns CDR1 SGHNT and CDR2 YYREEE (reference sequence). The CDR3 sequence is 13 residues long. The CDR3 DNA reads TGTGCCAGCAGCCTGGACAGGAACACTGAAGCTTTCTTT. Translated, it gives CASSLDRNTEAFF.

This clone occurred once. The gene calls are TRBV6-5 and TRBJ2-5, with D tentatively TRBD1 (6 bases). V was shortened by 7 bases and J by 5 bases, with 20 bases between the two germline ends. The germline gives CDR1 MNHEY, CDR2 SVGAGI. This CDR3 is 15 amino acids long. CDR3 nucleotides: TGTGCCAGCACTCCACTAAGGGGGAGACGGGAGACCCAGTACTTC. This translates into CASTPLRGRRETQYF.

The gene calls are TRBV6-5 and TRBJ1-6; TRBD1 aligns across 7 bases. The ends lost 0 bases at V and 10 bases at J; junction bases unmatched: 6. The CDR3 is made up of 15 amino acids. Germline V gives CDR1 MNHEY, CDR2 SVGAGI. The CDR3: CASSYSQGKGSPLHF. The CDR3 DNA is TGTGCCAGCAGTTACTCACAGGGGAAGGGGTCACCCCTCCACTTT.

The chain employs TRBV6-5 and TRBJ1-1; tentatively, D is TRBD1 (6 bases). V was clipped by 6 bases and J by 2 bases, with 13 bases between them. The germline V gene has CDR1 MNHEY and CDR2 SVGAGI. This CDR3 is built from 14 residues. In nucleotides, the CDR3 is TGTGCCAGCAGCCCCACCGGGACAAACACTGAAGCTTTCTTT. This translates into CASSPTGTNTEAFF.

The V gene is TRBV19, the J gene TRBJ1-1; D is undetermined. V dropped 4 bases and J dropped 1 base, with 19 bases sitting between them. The CDR3 loop spans 17 amino acids. CDR1 and CDR2 from the germline V gene are LNHDA and SQIVND (reference sequence). The CDR3 DNA follows: TGTGCCAGTAGTAGAGGTATTGGGGATGGAGGGAACACTGAAGCTTTCTTT. This translates into CASSRGIGDGGNTEAFF.

This clone showed up just a few times. The chain joins TRBV27 to TRBJ2-1, with TRBD2 identical over 11 bases. The germline V gene has CDR1 MNHEY and CDR2 SMNVEV (reference sequence). The junction had 15 bases not matched to a gene; V was cut back by 2 bases and J by 6 bases. The CDR3 extends over 19 amino acids. The CDR3 is CASSLTPINSGRAGNEQFF. CDR3 DNA sequence: TGTGCCAGCAGTTTAACGCCCATTAATAGCGGGAGGGCCGGCAATGAGCAGTTCTTC.

This chain connects TRBV5-1 to TRBJ1-4, with a weak D call TRBD1 (5 bases). Germline CDR1 SGHRS, CDR2 YFSETQ. The ends were cut back, 4 bases at V and 4 bases at J, with 14 bases in the middle. There are 15 residues in the CDR3. The CDR3: CASSAQGLGNEKLFF. DNA for the CDR3: TGCGCCAGCAGCGCCCAGGGTCTCGGTAATGAAAAACTGTTTTTT.

This clone was counted a few times. This chain joins TRBV7-8 and TRBJ1-3, with D possibly TRBD1 on 5 matching bases. Germline V lookup: CDR1 SGHVS, CDR2 FQNEAQ. V was pared by 1 base and J by 8 bases, with 6 bases between. The CDR3 loop spans 12 amino acids. The CDR3 spells CASSLGGDTIYF. The DNA of the CDR3 is TGTGCCAGCAGCTTAGGGGGGGACACCATATATTTT.

This rearrangement joins TRBV5-1 to TRBJ2-1; 10 bases match TRBD2. Trimming at V came to 5 bases and at J to 10 bases, leaving 12 bases not matched to a gene. The CDR3 is made up of 15 amino acids. CDR1 and CDR2 from the germline V gene are SGHRS and YFSETQ. The CDR3 DNA follows: TGCGCCAGCAGGGGAATAGCGGGGGGCCAGGGCGAGCAGTTCTTC. It codes for CASRGIAGGQGEQFF. The full variable domain, completed using reference TRBV5-1 and TRBJ2-1, is KAGVTQTPRYLIKTRGQQVTLSCSPISGHRSVSWYQQTPGQGLQFLFEYFSETQRNKGNFPGRFSGRQFSNSRSEMNVSTLELGDSALYLCASRGIAGGQGEQFFGPGTRLTVL.

The genes are TRBV6-4 and TRBJ2-1, with 8 bases lining up with TRBD2. From germline, CDR1 is MRHNA and CDR2 SNTAGT. With 9 bases clipped from V and 7 bases from J, the junction kept 14 bases outside the gene matches. This CDR3 is built from 15 residues. CDR3 sequence (DNA): TGTGCCAGTAAGGAAACTAGCGGCCGAGGGAATGAGCAGTTCTTC. It yields the protein CASKETSGRGNEQFF.

The rearrangement links TRBV20-1 to TRBJ1-2; weak D call: TRBD1 (6 bases). V lost 3 bases to trimming and J lost 4 bases, with 18 bases between them. The length of the CDR3 is 15 residues. Germline V gene sequence: CDR1 DFQATT, CDR2 SNEGSKA (reference sequence). The CDR3 is CSASFRGGGAYGYTF. The CDR3 DNA is TGCAGTGCTAGTTTTCGGGGGGGCGGTGCCTATGGCTACACCTTC.

This clone was seen once. This chain connects TRBV5-1 to TRBJ2-5; TRBD2 matches at 12 bases. The ends lost 4 bases at V and 2 bases at J; junction bases unmatched: 3. The germline gives CDR1 SGHRS, CDR2 YFSETQ. CDR3 size: 15 residues. The CDR3 bases are TGCGCCAGCAGCCGGCTAGCGGGGGGGCAAGAGACCCAGTACTTC. Translated: CASSRLAGGQETQYF.

Regarding this clone: At the DNA level, this CDR3 is encoded by other sequences in the same sample as well. The chain couples TRBV19 to TRBJ2-4; 7 bases are a match to TRBD1. This CDR3 spans 15 amino acids. V shed 11 bases and J 0 bases; nucleotides not matched to a gene: 10. CDR1 LNHDA and CDR2 SQIVND come from the germline V gene (reference sequence). The DNA for the CDR3 is TGTGCCTCTAAACTAGGGGGCTTAGCCAAAAACATTCAGTACTTC. Encoded protein: CASKLGGLAKNIQYF.

This clone was detected a few times. The chain joins TRBV19 to TRBJ2-1; 12 bases map to TRBD2. J gave up 0 bases and V 4 bases, and 1 base lay outside the gene matches. CDR1 and CDR2 from the germline V gene are LNHDA and SQIVND (reference sequence). This CDR3 is built from 16 residues. CDR3 amino acids: CASSTLAGGSYNEQFF. The CDR3 DNA reads as TGTGCCAGTAGTACACTAGCGGGAGGCTCCTACAATGAGCAGTTCTTC. Based on the CDR3 plus reference TRBV19 and TRBJ2-1, the full variable domain is DGGITQSPKYLFRKEGQNVTLSCEQNLNHDAMYWYRQDPGQGLRLIYYSQIVNDFQKGDIAEGYSVSREKKESFPLTVTSAQKNPTAFYLCASSTLAGGSYNEQFFGPGTRLTVL.

This chain uses TRBV7-2 with TRBJ1-3; D may be TRBD1 (6 bases). V shed 0 bases and J shed 0 bases, with 9 bases lying between them. Germline V gene lookup returns CDR1 SGHTA and CDR2 FQGNSA. The CDR3 runs to 16 residues. The CDR3 DNA reads TGTGCCAGCAGCTTAGCGAACAGGGTCTCTGGAAACACCATATATTTT. Translated: CASSLANRVSGNTIYF. Supplemented by reference TRBV7-2 and TRBJ1-3, the full variable domain reads GAGVSQSPSNKVTEKGKDVELRCDPISGHTALYWYRQSLGQGLEFLIYFQGNSAPDKSGLPSDRFSAERTGGSVSTLTIQRTQQEDSAVYLCASSLANRVSGNTIYFGEGSWLTVV.